The present TCR beta chain was sequenced within a study of neoadjuvant anti-PD-1 for oral cavity cancer. Study background: Most patients had three to four biweekly doses of 3 mg/kg nivolumab before resection.

Patients were newly diagnosed with stage II-IVA oral cavity squamous cell carcinoma without prior systemic or radiation treatment. Cohort: HPV-negative, locally advanced oral cavity squamous cell carcinoma patients. Germline CDR1 reads SGHNT; CDR2 reads YYREEE (reference sequence). V dropped 4 bases and J dropped 6; count of bases not matched to a gene: 9. CDR3 length equals 16 residues. Of note for this clone: Its antigen remains unidentified.

Clones were sequenced by immunoSEQ multiplex PCR, and TCRdb holds only the in-frame ones, with some missing. Here the sample spans around 31,000 clones, about 87% being singletons. Study results and limitations: Higher pretreatment Treg/Th17 ratios tracked higher pretreatment blood clonality.

This clonotype was sampled from a person between 40 and 85 years old with oral cavity squamous cell carcinoma. The chain employs TRBV5-4 and TRBJ2-3; 12 bases align to TRBD1. Sequenced here: PBMCs, sampled before nivolumab (anti-PD-1) treatment. This CDR3 is CASSPGTGGALDTQYF. The CDR3 region has the DNA TGTGCCAGCAGCCCTGGGACAGGGGGCGCTTTGGATACGCAGTATTTT.